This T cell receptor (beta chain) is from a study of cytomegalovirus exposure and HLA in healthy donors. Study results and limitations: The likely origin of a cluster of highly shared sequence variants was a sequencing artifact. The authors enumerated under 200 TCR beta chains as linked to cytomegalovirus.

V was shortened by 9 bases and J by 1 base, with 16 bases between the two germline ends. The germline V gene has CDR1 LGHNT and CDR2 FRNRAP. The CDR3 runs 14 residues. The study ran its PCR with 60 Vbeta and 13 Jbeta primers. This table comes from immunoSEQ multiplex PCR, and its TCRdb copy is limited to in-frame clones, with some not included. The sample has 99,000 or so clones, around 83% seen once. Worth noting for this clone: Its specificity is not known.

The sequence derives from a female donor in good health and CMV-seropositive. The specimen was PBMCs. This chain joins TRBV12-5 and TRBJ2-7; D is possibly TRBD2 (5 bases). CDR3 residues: CASSSGGRSYEQYF. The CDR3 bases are TGTGCTAGCTCCTCGGGCGGGCGATCCTACGAGCAGTACTTC.